One sample yielded the 10 T cell receptor beta chains listed below, sequenced in a study of T cell responses to AZD1222 COVID-19 vaccine. Profiling relied on immunoSEQ multiplex PCR, and the TCRdb table lists in-frame clones only, not all of them. The table has 100,000 or so clones, 80% to 90% seen once; the top ten hold about 3.3%. This specimen was peripheral blood, taken on day 0 of AZD1222 vaccination. The receptors here all came from an adult in good health.

The CDR3 reads CASSPTGYNEQFF. DNA for the CDR3: TGTGCCAGCAGCCCTACAGGGTACAATGAGCAGTTCTTC. The chain joins TRBV11-3 to TRBJ2-1; possible D gene TRBD1, 6 bases. Germline CDR1 reads SGHNT; CDR2 reads YENEEA. V dropped 5 bases and J dropped 4 bases, with 9 bases sitting between them. The CDR3 spans 13 residues.

The chain couples TRBV19 to TRBJ1-5, with 7 bases that match TRBD1. Trimming at V came to 1 base and at J to 1 base, leaving 4 bases not matched to a gene. The CDR3 extends over 16 amino acids. Germline lookup yields CDR1 LNHDA and CDR2 SQIVND (reference sequence). The CDR3: CASSIGQGRSNQPQHF. The CDR3 DNA sequence: TGTGCCAGTAGTATAGGACAGGGCCGAAGCAATCAGCCCCAGCATTTT.

V and J are TRBV25-1 and TRBJ1-1; D is possibly TRBD1 (5 bases). The V end was cut by 5 bases, the J end by 4 bases, with 11 bases between. CDR3 length equals 13 residues. Germline V gene data show CDR1 as MGHDK and CDR2 as SYGVNS. CDR3 protein: CASSPWGSTEAFF. The CDR3 bases are TGTGCCAGCAGTCCTTGGGGGAGCACTGAAGCTTTCTTT.

The chain combines TRBV6-6 with TRBJ2-1; D gene unclear. CDR3 size: 11 residues. The germline V gene encodes CDR1 MNHNY and CDR2 SVGAGI (reference sequence). V lost 5 bases and J 4 bases, leaving 3 bases between the germline ends. The CDR3 loop is CASSPYNEQFF. The CDR3 DNA reads TGTGCCAGCAGTCCTTACAATGAGCAGTTCTTC.

This chain uses TRBV9 with TRBJ2-2; 9 nucleotides line up with TRBD1. The V segment lost 3 bases and the J segment 7 bases; nucleotides outside the gene matches: 13. The CDR3 loop spans 17 amino acids. The germline V gene encodes CDR1 SGDLS and CDR2 YYNGEE. CDR3: CASSERAYTGGSGELFF. The CDR3 coding sequence is TGTGCCAGCAGCGAGCGTGCTTACACAGGGGGCAGCGGGGAGCTGTTTTTT.

This clone was seen just once. The chain employs TRBV7-9 and TRBJ1-5; D uncertain. This CDR3 has 13 residues. The germline V gene has CDR1 SEHNR and CDR2 FQNEAQ (reference sequence). V was shortened by 1 base and J by 1 base, with 2 bases between the two germline ends. CDR3 amino acids: CASSLESNQPQHF. Written as DNA, the CDR3 is TGTGCCAGCAGCTTAGAAAGCAATCAGCCCCAGCATTTT.

The gene calls are TRBV7-2 and TRBJ2-2; 7 bases align to TRBD1. V shed 6 bases, J shed 6 bases, and the junction held 10 bases outside the gene matches. The CDR3 extends over 15 amino acids. CDR1 and CDR2 from the germline V gene are SGHTA and FQGNSA. The CDR3 is CASSWTGDFAGELFF. In DNA, the CDR3 is TGTGCCAGCAGTTGGACAGGCGATTTCGCCGGGGAGCTGTTTTTT.

The sample holds one count of this clone. The V call is TRBV7-2, the J call TRBJ2-4; TRBD2 matches at 13 bases. With V trimmed by 4 bases and J by 1 base, 4 bases remained unmatched. This CDR3 region has 17 residues. Germline V lookup: CDR1 SGHTA, CDR2 FQGNSA. CDR3 in amino acids: CASSWGTSGAAKNIQYF. The CDR3 DNA sequence: TGTGCCAGCAGCTGGGGGACTAGCGGGGCCGCCAAAAACATTCAGTACTTC.

In this sample, this clone turned up once. The J gene is TRBJ2-1, the V gene TRBV7-9, with 12 bases aligning to TRBD2. Germline CDR1 SEHNR, CDR2 FQNEAQ (reference sequence). There are 15 residues in the CDR3. V dropped 8 bases and J dropped 5; count of bases not matched to a gene: 7. The CDR3 bases are TGTGCCAGCTCCCGACTAGCGGGGGTGGACAATGAGCAGTTCTTC. Encoded protein: CASSRLAGVDNEQFF.

This chain connects TRBV28 to TRBJ1-2; D is uncertain. The CDR3 consists of 13 residues. Germline CDR1 is MDHEN and CDR2 is SYDVKM. V was trimmed by 1 base and J by 2 bases, leaving 5 bases between them. The CDR3 nucleotides read TGTGCCAGCAGTTTATCCAGAAACTATGGCTACACCTTC. Its translation: CASSLSRNYGYTF.